This TCR beta chain stems from a study of CD8 T cells in Susac syndrome. Reverse transcription of about 0.45 to 1 ug RNA was performed with random hexamers. TCRdb redid the calling of the immunoSEQ multiplex PCR reads with MiXCR, one entry per CDR3 protein. The sample comprises 180,000 or so distinct CDR3 sequences, about 95% of which are singletons, and 0.1% rests with the top ten. The CDR3 is 17 amino acids. V lost 3 bases and J lost 0, with 20 bases in between. Germline CDR1 reads GTSNPN; CDR2 reads SVGIG (reference sequence). Purification of the CD8+ and CD4+ T cells relied on negative isolation, and TEMRA cells underwent FACS enrichment.

The sequenced material came from CD4+ T cells from PBMCs. The sequence was obtained from a human donor in good health. This chain joins TRBV30 and TRBJ1-2, with no clear D. CDR3 nucleotides: TGTGCCTGGAGGCAAGTGGCACAAGGACTAGCTAACTATGGCTACACCTTC. Its protein is CAWRQVAQGLANYGYTF.